Listed here are 27 T cell receptor beta chains from one sample, sequenced in a study of control samples from healthy donors and cancer patients (dated by TCRdb to the early 2020s). The library was generated by the immunoSEQ multiplex PCR assay. TCRdb provides this immuneACCESS table in a form limited to in-frame rearrangements. Some clones are lacking; in checked studies, under half of them reflect an unresolved V gene, and why the rest are absent is not known. This sample comprises 45,000 to 60,000 clones, about 80% of them detected only once. Over 9.5% of the sample rests with the top ten. The specimen was blood. The receptors derive from a man between 65 and 80 years old in good health.

The chain has TRBV27 and TRBJ1-3, with no clear D. V lost 5 bases, J lost 4 bases, and 9 bases lay in between. The length of the CDR3 is 13 residues. The germline CDR1 and CDR2 sequences are MNHEY and SMNVEV (reference sequence). The CDR3 sequence is CASSPARGNTIYF. The CDR3 DNA is TGTGCCAGCAGTCCGGCACGGGGAAACACCATATATTTT.

This chain joins TRBV5-6 and TRBJ2-5, with 10 bases identical to TRBD1. CDR1 SGHDT and CDR2 YYEEEE come from the germline V gene. J gave up 2 bases and V 4 bases, and 8 bases lay outside the gene matches. The CDR3 is 16 amino acids. CDR3 DNA: TGTGCCAGCAGCACCTGGGGACAGGGGATTCAAGAGACCCAGTACTTC. Its protein product is CASSTWGQGIQETQYF.

The gene calls are TRBV10-3 and TRBJ2-7, with 7 nucleotides matching TRBD2. The CDR3 is 14 amino acids. Losses at the gene ends were 4 bases for V and 7 bases for J; bases not matched to a gene: 10. Germline-derived CDR1 and CDR2 are ENHRY and SYGVKD. Here the CDR3 reads CAISVGAGAGEQYF. CDR3 sequence (DNA): TGTGCCATCAGTGTAGGGGCGGGAGCCGGGGAGCAGTACTTC.

V gene TRBV19 combines with J gene TRBJ1-2; the D is unclear. The V and J ends lost 2 bases and 1 base respectively, with 11 bases between them. The CDR3 is 15 amino acids. The germline V gene has CDR1 LNHDA and CDR2 SQIVND (reference sequence). The CDR3 region is CASSINAGRNYGYTF. The CDR3 DNA is TGTGCCAGTAGTATAAACGCCGGACGTAACTATGGCTACACCTTC.

The chain combines TRBV28 with TRBJ1-2; 9 bases agree with TRBD1. Per the germline V gene, CDR1 is MDHEN and CDR2 is SYDVKM. This CDR3 region has 14 residues. The V gene end was trimmed by 6 bases and the J gene end by 7 bases; junction bases not matched to a gene: 9. The CDR3 sequence is CASSPGTGLLGYTF. The CDR3 nucleotides read TGTGCCAGCAGCCCCGGGACAGGGCTCCTTGGCTACACCTTC.

This clone showed up just a few times. The chain is built from TRBV5-1 and TRBJ1-6; D remains ambiguous. Germline loops: CDR1 SGHRS, CDR2 YFSETQ. The CDR3 is 17 amino acids. Trimming shortened V by 0 bases and J by 0 bases, and 10 bases separated the two germline ends. CDR3 coding DNA: TGCGCCAGCAGCTTGGGACCCGCCAGCTCCTATAATTCACCCCTCCACTTT. It yields the protein CASSLGPASSYNSPLHF.

The chain carries TRBV7-3 and TRBJ2-4, with D perhaps matching TRBD1 or TRBD2 (5 bases each). V lost 0 bases, J lost 3 bases, and 15 bases lay in between. The CDR3 runs 17 residues. Germline V gene sequence: CDR1 SGHTA, CDR2 FQGTGA. The CDR3 DNA reads TGTGCCAGCAGCTTAACTTCCTTAGGGACCTACAAAAACATTCAGTACTTC. This translates into CASSLTSLGTYKNIQYF. Based on the CDR3 plus reference TRBV7-3 and TRBJ2-4, the full variable domain is GAGVSQTPSNKVTEKGKYVELRCDPISGHTALYWYRQSLGQGPEFLIYFQGTGAADDSGLPNDRFFAVRPEGSVSTLKIQRTERGDSAVYLCASSLTSLGTYKNIQYFGAGTRLSVL.

This chain joins TRBV29-1 and TRBJ2-5, with unresolved D. CDR3 length equals 14 residues. From germline, CDR1 is SQVTM and CDR2 ANQGSEA. Between the trimmed V and J ends, which lost 3 bases and 7 bases, there was a span of 18 bases. The CDR3 reads CSVEQSRPLGTQYF. In nucleotides, the CDR3 is TGCAGCGTTGAGCAGTCTCGGCCCCTAGGGACCCAGTACTTC.

The CDR3 DNA follows: TGCGCCAGCAGCTTGGCCGGGACAGCGTCCTACGAGCAGTACTTC. This sequence encodes CASSLAGTASYEQYF. The chain is built from TRBV5-1 and TRBJ2-7; TRBD1 matches at 7 bases. V lost 0 bases to trimming and J lost 1 base; unmatched junction nucleotides: 4. The germline V gene encodes CDR1 SGHRS and CDR2 YFSETQ. This CDR3 region has 15 residues.

This clone has more than one count but fewer than ten. This chain's CDR3 is CASSLDEDWGAFF. The CDR3 region has the DNA TGTGCCAGCAGCTTAGATGAGGACTGGGGAGCTTTCTTT. The chain is built from TRBV11-2 and TRBJ1-1; D remains ambiguous. V was clipped by 0 bases and J by 10 bases, with 12 bases between them. Germline CDR1 reads SGHAT; CDR2 reads FQNNGV. This CDR3 region has 13 residues.

The chain carries TRBV2 and TRBJ1-3; no clear D. Per the germline V gene, CDR1 is SNHLY and CDR2 is FYNNEI. The CDR3 has 14 amino acids. Trimming stripped 1 base from V and 0 bases from J, with 4 bases between. The chain's CDR3 is CASSEEFSGNTIYF. CDR3 DNA sequence: TGTGCCAGCAGTGAAGAGTTCTCTGGAAACACCATATATTTT. Based on the CDR3 plus reference TRBV2 and TRBJ1-3, the full variable domain is EPEVTQTPSHQVTQMGQEVILRCVPISNHLYFYWYRQILGQKVEFLVSFYNNEISEKSEIFDDQFSVERPDGSNFTLKIRSTKLEDSAMYFCASSEEFSGNTIYFGEGSWLTVV.

The V call is TRBV11-3, the J call TRBJ2-7; TRBD2 matches 9 bases. Looked up from germline, CDR1 is SGHNT and CDR2 is YENEEA. V was pared by 5 bases and J by 4 bases, with 6 bases of the junction left unmatched. CDR3 length: 14 amino acids. CDR3 sequence: CASSPRLAGYEQYF. The DNA for the CDR3 is TGTGCCAGCAGCCCAAGGCTAGCGGGATACGAGCAGTACTTC. The full variable domain, completed using reference TRBV11-3 and TRBJ2-7, is EAGVVQSPRYKIIEKKQPVAFWCNPISGHNTLYWYLQNLGQGPELLIRYENEEAVDDSQLPKDRFSAERLKGVDSTLKIQPAELGDSAVYLCASSPRLAGYEQYFGPGTRLTVT.

This chain uses TRBV4-2 with TRBJ1-3; tentatively, D is TRBD1 (5 bases). CDR1 LGHNA and CDR2 YNFKEQ come from the germline V gene. V lost 0 bases and J 3 bases, leaving 15 bases between the germline ends. This CDR3 is 17 amino acids long. CDR3 loop: CASSQDYLPGLGNTIYF. CDR3 DNA: TGTGCCAGCAGCCAAGATTATCTCCCGGGACTTGGAAACACCATATATTTT.

The rearrangement uses TRBV3-1 (or the pseudogene TRBV3-2) and TRBJ2-1; TRBD2 is a possible D gene (5 bases). The V end was cut by 4 bases, the J end by 7 bases, with 14 bases between. Germline-derived CDR1 and CDR2 are LGHDT and YNNKEL (reference sequence). The CDR3 is 14 residues long. The CDR3 loop reads CASSLLSGLNEQFF. In DNA form, the CDR3 reads TGTGCCAGCAGCCTTCTAAGCGGACTTAATGAGCAGTTCTTC.

A remark on this clone: The sample contains more than one DNA sequence encoding this CDR3. This chain links TRBV5-1 with TRBJ1-1; TRBD1 might be the D (6 bases). V was clipped by 3 bases and J by 2 bases, with 8 bases between them. The germline V gene has CDR1 SGHRS and CDR2 YFSETQ. This CDR3 comprises 13 residues. In nucleotides, the CDR3 is TGCGCCAGCAGCTCACAGGGTAACACTGAAGCTTTCTTT. It codes for CASSSQGNTEAFF.

The chain recombines TRBV28 with TRBJ1-2; possible D gene TRBD1, 5 bases. Trimming shortened V by 5 bases and J by 8 bases, and 18 bases separated the two germline ends. CDR1 is MDHEN, CDR2 SYDVKM, per germline. The length of the CDR3 is 14 residues. CDR3 in DNA: TGTGCCAGCAGTCCCTTTAGCGGGGCTCGAGGCTACACCTTC. This codes for CASSPFSGARGYTF.

The genes are TRBV7-9 and TRBJ2-1, with 9 positions matching TRBD2. Per the germline V gene, CDR1 is SEHNR and CDR2 is FQNEAQ (reference sequence). The CDR3 extends over 17 amino acids. V trimming: 5 bases; J trimming: 6 bases; junction bases outside the gene matches: 14. CDR3 loop: CASSLSFGLAGRNEQFF. The CDR3 region has the DNA TGTGCCAGCAGCCTATCGTTTGGTCTAGCGGGGCGCAATGAGCAGTTCTTC.

The chain couples TRBV28 to TRBJ2-7, with D maybe TRBD2 (6 bases). Germline V gives CDR1 MDHEN, CDR2 SYDVKM. Trimming took 2 bases from V and 4 from J, leaving 6 bases between them. CDR3 length: 12 amino acids. CDR3 sequence (DNA): TGTGCCAGCAGTTTACGGGGGTACGAGCAGTACTTC. Encoded protein: CASSLRGYEQYF.

V is TRBV19 and J is TRBJ2-7; TRBD2 matches at 13 bases. Germline CDR1 reads LNHDA; CDR2 reads SQIVND (reference sequence). J was trimmed by 4 bases and V by 6 bases; bases with no gene match: 9. This CDR3 spans 16 amino acids. The CDR3 is CASSQGGLAGSYEQYF. CDR3 nucleotide sequence: TGTGCCAGTAGCCAAGGGGGACTAGCGGGAAGTTACGAGCAGTACTTC.

The chain uses TRBV28 and TRBJ2-3; TRBD1 might be the D (6 bases). Between the trimmed V and J ends, which lost 3 bases and 1 base, there was a span of 14 bases. Germline CDR1 reads MDHEN; CDR2 reads SYDVKM. The CDR3 contains 16 residues. CDR3 amino acids: CASSFRGGAGTDTQYF. The CDR3 nucleotides read TGTGCCAGCAGTTTTCGAGGGGGTGCGGGCACAGATACGCAGTATTTT.

The J gene is TRBJ2-3, the V gene TRBV28; 9 bases line up with TRBD1. Unmatched junction bases numbered 1, after V lost 6 bases and J lost 0 bases. This CDR3 comprises 14 residues. CDR1 and CDR2 (germline): MDHEN, SYDVKM. CDR3 amino acids: CASSGTGSTDTQYF. Here the CDR3 DNA reads TGTGCCAGCAGCGGGACAGGGAGCACAGATACGCAGTATTTT.

This chain connects TRBV18 to TRBJ1-5, with D possibly matching TRBD1 (5 bases). Trimming removed 4 bases at V and 6 bases at J, with 10 bases between. The CDR3 runs 13 residues. Germline values: CDR1 KGHSH, CDR2 LQKENI. This chain's CDR3 is CASSQGEGQPQHF. The CDR3 coding sequence is TGTGCCAGCTCACAAGGGGAGGGTCAGCCCCAGCATTTT. Full variable domain (rest looked up from reference TRBV18 and TRBJ1-5): NAGVMQNPRHLVRRRGQEARLRCSPMKGHSHVYWYRQLPEEGLKFMVYLQKENIIDESGMPKERFSAEFPKEGPSILRIQQVVRGDSAAYFCASSQGEGQPQHFGDGTRLSIL.

In this sample, this clone turned up once. V gene TRBV18 combines with J gene TRBJ2-7; D call uncertain. This CDR3 has 12 residues. The germline V and J ends were trimmed by 5 bases and 4 bases, with 9 bases remaining between them. Germline CDR1 and CDR2: KGHSH and LQKENI. The CDR3: CASSGDDYEQYF. For the CDR3, the DNA is TGTGCCAGCTCAGGAGACGATTACGAGCAGTACTTC.

The chain has TRBV4-1 and TRBJ1-3; D uncertain. The CDR3 loop spans 18 amino acids. V dropped 2 bases and J dropped 1 base, with 18 bases sitting between them. CDR1 is MGHRA and CDR2 is YSYEKL in the germline V gene. The CDR3 loop reads CASSQLPWEWVSGNTIYF. CDR3 bases: TGCGCCAGCAGCCAACTCCCCTGGGAGTGGGTTTCTGGAAACACCATATATTTT.

This clone was counted between two and nine times. The rearrangement links TRBV28 to TRBJ1-5; D is undetermined. The CDR3 is made up of 12 amino acids. The ends were cut back, 2 bases at V and 8 bases at J, with 7 bases in the middle. CDR1 and CDR2 from the germline V gene are MDHEN and SYDVKM. The CDR3 spells CASSLTRKPQHF. As DNA, the CDR3 is TGTGCCAGCAGTTTAACACGGAAGCCCCAGCATTTT.

The rearrangement links TRBV7-2 to TRBJ2-5; tentative D call: TRBD2 (6 bases). V lost 0 bases and J 2 bases, leaving 10 bases between the germline ends. The CDR3 contains 15 residues. Germline values: CDR1 SGHTA, CDR2 FQGNSA. CDR3 nucleotide sequence: TGTGCCAGCAGCTTAGCTGGACTACATCAAGAGACCCAGTACTTC. As protein: CASSLAGLHQETQYF.

This chain's CDR3 is CASERDSTYEQYF. The CDR3, as DNA: TGTGCCAGCGAGAGGGACTCGACCTACGAGCAGTACTTC. The rearrangement uses TRBV2 and TRBJ2-7; possible D gene TRBD2, 6 bases. Germline loops: CDR1 SNHLY, CDR2 FYNNEI. There are 13 residues in the CDR3. The V end was cut by 8 bases, the J end by 2 bases, with 13 bases between.